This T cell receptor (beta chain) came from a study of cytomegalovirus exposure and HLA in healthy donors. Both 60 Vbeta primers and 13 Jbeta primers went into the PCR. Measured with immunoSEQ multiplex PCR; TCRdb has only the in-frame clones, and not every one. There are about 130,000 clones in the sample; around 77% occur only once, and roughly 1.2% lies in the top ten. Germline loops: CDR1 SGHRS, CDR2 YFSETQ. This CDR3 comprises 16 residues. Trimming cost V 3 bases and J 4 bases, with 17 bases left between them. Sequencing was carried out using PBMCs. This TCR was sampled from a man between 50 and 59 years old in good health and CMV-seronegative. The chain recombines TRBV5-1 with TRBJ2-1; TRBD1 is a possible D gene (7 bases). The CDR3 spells CASSWGDSQWYNEQFF. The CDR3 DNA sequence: TGCGCCAGCAGCTGGGGGGACAGCCAATGGTACAATGAGCAGTTCTTC.